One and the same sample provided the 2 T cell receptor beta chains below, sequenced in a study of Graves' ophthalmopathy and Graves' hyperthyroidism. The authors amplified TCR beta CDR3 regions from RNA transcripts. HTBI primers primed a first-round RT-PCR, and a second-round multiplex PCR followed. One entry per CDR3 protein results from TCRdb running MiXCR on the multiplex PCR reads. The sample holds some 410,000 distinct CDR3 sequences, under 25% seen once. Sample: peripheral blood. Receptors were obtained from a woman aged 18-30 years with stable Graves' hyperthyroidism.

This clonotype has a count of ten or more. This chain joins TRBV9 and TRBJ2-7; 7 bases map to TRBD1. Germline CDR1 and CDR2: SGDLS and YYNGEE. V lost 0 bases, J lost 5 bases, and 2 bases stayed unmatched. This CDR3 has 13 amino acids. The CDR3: CASSVDRGNEQYF. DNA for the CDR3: TGTGCCAGCAGCGTAGACAGGGGCAACGAGCAGTACTTC.

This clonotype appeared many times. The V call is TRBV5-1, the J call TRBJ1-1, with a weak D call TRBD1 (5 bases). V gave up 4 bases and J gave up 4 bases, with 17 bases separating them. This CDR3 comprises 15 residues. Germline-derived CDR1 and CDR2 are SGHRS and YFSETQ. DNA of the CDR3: TGCGCCAGCAGCCCCCCTGAGGGGCACGGCACTGAAGCTTTCTTT. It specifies CASSPPEGHGTEAFF. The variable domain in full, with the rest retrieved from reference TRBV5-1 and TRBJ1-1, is KAGVTQTPRYLIKTRGQQVTLSCSPISGHRSVSWYQQTPGQGLQFLFEYFSETQRNKGNFPGRFSGRQFSNSRSEMNVSTLELGDSALYLCASSPPEGHGTEAFFGQGTRLTVV.